This entry is about one T cell receptor (beta chain). Its specificity is not known. The source of the sample is a study of cytomegalovirus exposure and HLA in healthy donors. Researchers ran the PCR with 60 Vbeta and 13 Jbeta primers. This table comes from immunoSEQ multiplex PCR, and its TCRdb copy is limited to in-frame clones, with some not included. The data hold about 200,000 clones, with around 82% observed a single time. General study findings and limits: A later analysis appeared to link common viral pathogens to several of the most significant clusters. Previously analyzed data showed that most TCR beta V segments were productive at a frequency of about 87% or about 30%.

From germline, CDR1 is LNHNV and CDR2 YYDKDF (reference sequence). The CDR3 sequence is 16 residues long. J gave up 8 bases and V 2 bases, and 7 bases lay outside the gene matches. The receptor was derived from a woman aged 25 to 39 in good health and CMV-seronegative. V gene TRBV15 combines with J gene TRBJ2-1, with TRBD2 matching over 12 bases. What was sequenced was PBMCs. The CDR3 DNA sequence: TGTGCCACCAGCAGATCCTGGACTAGCGGGGCGGATGAGCAGTTCTTC. As protein: CATSRSWTSGADEQFF.